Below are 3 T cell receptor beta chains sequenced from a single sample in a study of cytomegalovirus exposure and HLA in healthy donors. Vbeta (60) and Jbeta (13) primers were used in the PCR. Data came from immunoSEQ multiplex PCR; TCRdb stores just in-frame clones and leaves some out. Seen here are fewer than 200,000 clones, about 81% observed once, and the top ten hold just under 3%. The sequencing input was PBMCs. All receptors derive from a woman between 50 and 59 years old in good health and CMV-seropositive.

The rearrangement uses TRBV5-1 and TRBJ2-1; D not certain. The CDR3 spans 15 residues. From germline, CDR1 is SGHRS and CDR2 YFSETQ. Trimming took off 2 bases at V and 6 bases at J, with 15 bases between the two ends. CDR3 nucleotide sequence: TGCGCCAGCAGCTTCGCGGTAGCTTCCCGCAATGAGCAGTTCTTC. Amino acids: CASSFAVASRNEQFF.

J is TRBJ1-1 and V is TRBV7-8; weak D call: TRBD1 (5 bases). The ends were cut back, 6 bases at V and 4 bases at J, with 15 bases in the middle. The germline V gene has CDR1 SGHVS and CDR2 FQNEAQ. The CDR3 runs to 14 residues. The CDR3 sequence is CASSSRDGGTEAFF. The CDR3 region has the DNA TGTGCCAGCAGTTCCCGGGACGGGGGCACTGAAGCTTTCTTT.

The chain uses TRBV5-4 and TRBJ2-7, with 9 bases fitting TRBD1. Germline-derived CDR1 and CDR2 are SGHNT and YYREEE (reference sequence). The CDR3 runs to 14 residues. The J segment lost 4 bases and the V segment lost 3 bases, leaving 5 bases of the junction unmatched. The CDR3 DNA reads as TGTGCCAGCAGCTCACAGGGGGCCCTTTACGAGCAGTACTTC. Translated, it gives CASSSQGALYEQYF.